This T cell receptor (beta chain) was identified during a study of shared T cell receptors in the human thymus. Unmatched junction bases numbered 13, after V lost 5 bases and J lost 4 bases. The CDR3 sequence is 18 residues long. Germline CDR1 reads SGHTA; CDR2 reads FQGTGA. TCRdb keeps only in-frame clones here, not all; method: immunoSEQ multiplex PCR. The table records more than 550,000 clones, 80% to 90% of them present only once. A further study also used this sample, focusing on human thymus T cells.

The sequenced sample was thymocytes. The gene calls are TRBV7-3 and TRBJ2-3; 12 bases are shared with TRBD2. This receptor was obtained from a boy less than two years old with a congenital heart defect. CDR3 loop: CASSELAGGPLFPDTQYF. For the CDR3, the DNA is TGTGCCAGCAGCGAACTAGCGGGGGGACCCTTATTCCCAGATACGCAGTATTTT.